This TCR beta chain was sequenced in a study of T cells in narcolepsy. Study-wide findings and caveats: Comparing one patient's CSF and blood CD4+ clonotypes highlighted HCRT- and TRIB2-specific autoreactive clonotypes.

About this clone: The antigen is unknown.

Some clones are missing from TCRdb's copy, which holds only in-frame ones; the method was immunoSEQ multiplex PCR. The repertoire consists of 30,000 or so clones, with 82% occurring once and the leading ten covering approximately 1.2%. The CDR3 is 16 residues long. After removal of 3 bases from V and 4 bases from J, the junction contained 6 bases not matched to a gene. Germline V gives CDR1 LNHDA, CDR2 SQIVND (reference sequence). The receptor was isolated from a human donor with narcolepsy. The V and J genes are TRBV19 and TRBJ1-4, with 9 bases that match TRBD1. What was sequenced was CD45RA- memory CD4+ T cells from PBMCs. The CDR3 sequence: CASSIGQGWNNEKLFF. Written as DNA, the CDR3 is TGTGCCAGTAGTATTGGACAGGGGTGGAATAATGAAAAACTGTTTTTT.